The TCR beta chain described here comes from a study of OX40 agonist ivuxolimab in advanced cancers. Study outcomes and limitations: By week 6 at 0.1 to 3.0 mg/kg, blood CD4+ and CD8+ T cells had expanded clonally.

Repertoires were generated with immunoSEQ multiplex PCR, while TCRdb's copy carries only in-frame clones and drops some. The sample lists tens of thousands of clones; about 89% were seen once. V lost 5 bases and J 4 bases, leaving 21 bases between the germline ends. The CDR3 consists of 16 residues. The germline V gene encodes CDR1 MDHEN and CDR2 SYDVKM. A note on this clone: What it binds is not known.

The J gene is TRBJ2-7, the V gene TRBV28; D unresolved. The sequenced sample was CD4+ or CD8+ T cells sorted from blood, obtained in a trial of the OX40 agonist ivuxolimab. This TCR derives from an adult with an advanced solid tumor such as melanoma, head and neck, liver or kidney cancer. The CDR3 DNA sequence: TGTGCCAGCAGTCTCTCTGCGAGCGCTACTTATTACGAGCAGTACTTC. It is translated as CASSLSASATYYEQYF.